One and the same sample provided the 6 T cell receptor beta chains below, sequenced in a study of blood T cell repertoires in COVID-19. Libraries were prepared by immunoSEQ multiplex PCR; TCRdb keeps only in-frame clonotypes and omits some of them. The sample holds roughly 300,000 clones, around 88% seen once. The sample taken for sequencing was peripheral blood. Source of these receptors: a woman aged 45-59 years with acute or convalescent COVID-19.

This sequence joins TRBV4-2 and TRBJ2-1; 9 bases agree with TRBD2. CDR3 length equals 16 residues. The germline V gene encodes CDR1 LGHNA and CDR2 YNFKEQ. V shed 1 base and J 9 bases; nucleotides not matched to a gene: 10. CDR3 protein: CASSQVLASGMSEQFF. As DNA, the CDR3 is TGTGCCAGCAGCCAAGTTCTGGCTAGCGGGATGAGTGAGCAGTTCTTC.

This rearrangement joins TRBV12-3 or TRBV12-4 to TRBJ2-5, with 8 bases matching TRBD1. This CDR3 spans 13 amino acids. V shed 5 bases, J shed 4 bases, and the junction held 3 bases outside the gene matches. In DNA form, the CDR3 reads TGTGCCAGCAGTAAGGACAGGGCAGAGACCCAGTACTTC. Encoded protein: CASSKDRAETQYF.

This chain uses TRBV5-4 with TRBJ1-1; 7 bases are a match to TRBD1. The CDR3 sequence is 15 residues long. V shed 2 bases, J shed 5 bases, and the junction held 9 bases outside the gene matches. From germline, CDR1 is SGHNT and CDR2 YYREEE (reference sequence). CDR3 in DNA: TGTGCCAGCAGCTTCCAAGCCCAGGGGGGAACTGAAGCTTTCTTT. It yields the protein CASSFQAQGGTEAFF.

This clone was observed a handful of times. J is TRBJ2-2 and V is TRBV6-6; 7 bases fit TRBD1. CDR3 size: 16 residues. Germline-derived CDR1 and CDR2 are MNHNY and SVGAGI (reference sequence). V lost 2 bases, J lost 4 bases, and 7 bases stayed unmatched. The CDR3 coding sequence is TGTGCCAGCAGTTACAGGGGACAGACTGGCACCGGGGAGCTGTTTTTT. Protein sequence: CASSYRGQTGTGELFF.

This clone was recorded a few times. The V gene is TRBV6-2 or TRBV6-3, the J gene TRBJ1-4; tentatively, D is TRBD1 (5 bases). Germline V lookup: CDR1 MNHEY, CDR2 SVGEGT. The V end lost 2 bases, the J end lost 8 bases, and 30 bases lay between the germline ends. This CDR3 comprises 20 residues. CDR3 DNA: TGTGCCAGCAGTTACACCGATACTCATCCCTACGCCCCGGACAACGAAAAACTGTTTTTT. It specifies CASSYTDTHPYAPDNEKLFF.

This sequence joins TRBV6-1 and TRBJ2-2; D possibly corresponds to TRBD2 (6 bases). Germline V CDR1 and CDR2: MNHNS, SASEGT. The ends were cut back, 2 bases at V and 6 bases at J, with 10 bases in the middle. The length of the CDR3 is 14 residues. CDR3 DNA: TGTGCCAGCAGTGAAATCTCGGGGGCCGGGGAGCTGTTTTTT. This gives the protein CASSEISGAGELFF.